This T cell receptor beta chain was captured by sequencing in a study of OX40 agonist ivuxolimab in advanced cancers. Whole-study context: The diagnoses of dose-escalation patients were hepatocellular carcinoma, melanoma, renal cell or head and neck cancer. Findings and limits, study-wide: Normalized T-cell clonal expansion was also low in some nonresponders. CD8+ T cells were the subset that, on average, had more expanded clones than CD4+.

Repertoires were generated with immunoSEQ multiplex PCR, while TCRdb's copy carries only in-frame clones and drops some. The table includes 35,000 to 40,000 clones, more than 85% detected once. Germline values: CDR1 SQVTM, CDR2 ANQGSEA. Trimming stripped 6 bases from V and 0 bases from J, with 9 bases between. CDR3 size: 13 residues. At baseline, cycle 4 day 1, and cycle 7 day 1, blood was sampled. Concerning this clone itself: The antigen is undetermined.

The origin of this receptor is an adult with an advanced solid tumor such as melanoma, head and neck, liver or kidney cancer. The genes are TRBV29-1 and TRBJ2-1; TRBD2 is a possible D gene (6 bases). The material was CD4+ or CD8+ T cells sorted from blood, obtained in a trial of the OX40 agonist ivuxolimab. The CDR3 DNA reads TGCAGCGTCGGGGGAAGCTCCTACAATGAGCAGTTCTTC. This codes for CSVGGSSYNEQFF.